This TCR beta chain was identified during a study of metastatic and nonmetastatic thyroid tumors. By sample share, this clone is large. Trimming left V 1 base short and J 4 bases short, with 10 bases between. This CDR3 region has 14 residues. Germline values: CDR1 MNHNS, CDR2 SASEGT. As originally analysed: CDR3 was compared across clinicopathological groups, and the resulting differences were used to build a distant-metastasis classifier for papillary thyroid cancer. TCRdb re-called clones from the PCR reads using MiXCR. The V and J calls were determined by TCRdb, not by the authors. The repertoire holds tens of thousands of clones, 17% seen once, with 6.2% in the top ten. Thyroid surgery had not been preceded by any treatment in any patient.

The TCR was taken from a male donor with papillary thyroid cancer or a benign thyroid nodule (not recorded which). Some clones in this sample may be carry-over from other donors' samples. The V and J genes are TRBV6-1 and TRBJ2-5, with D uncertain. The specimen was blood. CDR3 DNA sequence: TGTGCCAGCAGTGAAGACTGGAATAGAGAGACCCAGTACTTC. Its translation: CASSEDWNRETQYF.